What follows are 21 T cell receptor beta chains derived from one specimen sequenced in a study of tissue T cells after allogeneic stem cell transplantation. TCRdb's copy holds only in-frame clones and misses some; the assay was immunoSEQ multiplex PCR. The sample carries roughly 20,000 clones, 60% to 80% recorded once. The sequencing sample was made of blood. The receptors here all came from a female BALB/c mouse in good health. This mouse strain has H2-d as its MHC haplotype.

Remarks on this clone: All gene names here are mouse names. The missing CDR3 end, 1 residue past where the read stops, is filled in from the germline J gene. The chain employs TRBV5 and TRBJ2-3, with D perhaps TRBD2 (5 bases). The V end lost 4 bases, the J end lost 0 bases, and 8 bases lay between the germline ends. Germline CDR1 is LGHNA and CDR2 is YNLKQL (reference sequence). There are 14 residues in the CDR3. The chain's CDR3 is CASSRTTSAETLYF. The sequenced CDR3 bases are TGTGCCAGCAGCCGGACTACTAGTGCAGAAACGCTGTAT.

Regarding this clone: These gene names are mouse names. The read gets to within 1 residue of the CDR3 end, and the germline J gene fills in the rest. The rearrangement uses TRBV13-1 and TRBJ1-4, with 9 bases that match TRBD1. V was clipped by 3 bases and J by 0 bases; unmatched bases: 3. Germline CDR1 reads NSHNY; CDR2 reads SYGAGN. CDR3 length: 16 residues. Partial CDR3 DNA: TGTGCCAGCAGTGGGACAGGGGCCATTTCCAACGAAAGATTATTT. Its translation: CASSGTGAISNERLF. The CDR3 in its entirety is CASSGTGAISNERLFF. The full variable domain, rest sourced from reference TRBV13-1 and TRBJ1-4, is EAAVTQSPRNKVTVTGGNVTLSCRQTNSHNYMYWYRQDTGHGLRLIHYSYGAGNLRIGDVPDGYKATRTTQEDFFLLLELASPSQTSLYFCASSGTGAISNERLFFGHGTKLSVL.

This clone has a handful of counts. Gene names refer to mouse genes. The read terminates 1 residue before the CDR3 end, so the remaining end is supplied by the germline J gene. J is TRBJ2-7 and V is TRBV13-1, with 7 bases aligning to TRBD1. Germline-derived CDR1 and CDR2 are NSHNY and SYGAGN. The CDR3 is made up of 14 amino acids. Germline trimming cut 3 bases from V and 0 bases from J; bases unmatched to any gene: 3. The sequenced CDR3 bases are TGTGCCAGCAGTGGCAGGGGGAGCTCCTATGAACAGTAC. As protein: CASSGRGSSYEQY. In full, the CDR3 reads CASSGRGSSYEQYF.

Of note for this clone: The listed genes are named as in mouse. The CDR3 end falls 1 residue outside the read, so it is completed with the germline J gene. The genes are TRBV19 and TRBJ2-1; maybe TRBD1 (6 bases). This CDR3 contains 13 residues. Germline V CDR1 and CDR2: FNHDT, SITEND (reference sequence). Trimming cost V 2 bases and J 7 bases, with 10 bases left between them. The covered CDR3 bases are TGTGCCAGCAGTATTCAGGGGCGGGCTGAGCAGTTC. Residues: CASSIQGRAEQF. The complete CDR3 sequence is CASSIQGRAEQFF.

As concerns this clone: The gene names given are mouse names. CDR3 protein: CASSYGTTEVFF. The CDR3 DNA, read in part, is TGTGCCAGCAGCTATGGGACGACAGAAGTCTTC. The chain has TRBV4 and TRBJ1-1; D perhaps matches TRBD1 (5 bases). The CDR3 end falls 1 residue outside the read, so it is completed with the germline J gene. This CDR3 region has 12 residues. The V gene's germline CDR1 is LGHDT and CDR2 YNNKQL (reference sequence). Between the trimmed V and J ends, which lost 3 bases and 5 bases, there was a span of 7 bases.

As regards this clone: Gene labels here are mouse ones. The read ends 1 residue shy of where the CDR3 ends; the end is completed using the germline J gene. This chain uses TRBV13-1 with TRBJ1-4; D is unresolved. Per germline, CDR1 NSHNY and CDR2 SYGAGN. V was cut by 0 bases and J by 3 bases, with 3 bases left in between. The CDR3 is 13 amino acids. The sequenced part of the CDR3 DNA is TGTGCCAGCAGTGATGCAACCAACGAAAGATTATTT. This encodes CASSDATNERLF. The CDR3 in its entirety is CASSDATNERLFF.

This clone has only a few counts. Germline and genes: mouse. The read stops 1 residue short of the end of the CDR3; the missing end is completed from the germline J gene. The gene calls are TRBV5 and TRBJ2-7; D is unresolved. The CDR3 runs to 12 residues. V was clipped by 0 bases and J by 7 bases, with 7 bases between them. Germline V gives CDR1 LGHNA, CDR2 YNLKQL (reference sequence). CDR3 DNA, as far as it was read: TGTGCCAGCAGCCAAGATCTGGAGGAACAGTAC. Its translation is CASSQDLEEQY. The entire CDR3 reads CASSQDLEEQYF.

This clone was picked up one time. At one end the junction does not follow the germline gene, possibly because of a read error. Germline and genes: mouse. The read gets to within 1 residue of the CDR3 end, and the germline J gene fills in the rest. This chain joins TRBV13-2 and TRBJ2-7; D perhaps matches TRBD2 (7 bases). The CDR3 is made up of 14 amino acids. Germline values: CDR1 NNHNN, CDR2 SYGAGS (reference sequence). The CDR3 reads CARGGGGGGEEQYF. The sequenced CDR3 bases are TGTGCCCGCGGTGGAGGGGGGGGAGGGGAGGAACAGTAC.

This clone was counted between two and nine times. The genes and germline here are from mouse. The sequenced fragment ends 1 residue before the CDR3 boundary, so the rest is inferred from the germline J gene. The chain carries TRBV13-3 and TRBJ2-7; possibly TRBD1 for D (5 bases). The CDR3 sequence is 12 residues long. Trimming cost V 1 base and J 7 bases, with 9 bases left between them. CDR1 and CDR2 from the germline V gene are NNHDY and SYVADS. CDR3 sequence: CASSDQGGEQYF. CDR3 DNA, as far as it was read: TGTGCCAGCAGTGATCAGGGTGGAGAACAGTAC.

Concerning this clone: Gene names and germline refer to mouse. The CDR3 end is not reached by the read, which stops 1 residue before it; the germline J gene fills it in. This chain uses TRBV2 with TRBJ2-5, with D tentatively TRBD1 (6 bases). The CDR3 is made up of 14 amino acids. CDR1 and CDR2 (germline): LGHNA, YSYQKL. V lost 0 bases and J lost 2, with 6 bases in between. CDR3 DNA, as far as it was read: TGTGCCAGCAGCCAAGACAGGGGCCAAGACACCCAGTAC. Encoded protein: CASSQDRGQDTQY. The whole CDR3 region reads CASSQDRGQDTQYF.

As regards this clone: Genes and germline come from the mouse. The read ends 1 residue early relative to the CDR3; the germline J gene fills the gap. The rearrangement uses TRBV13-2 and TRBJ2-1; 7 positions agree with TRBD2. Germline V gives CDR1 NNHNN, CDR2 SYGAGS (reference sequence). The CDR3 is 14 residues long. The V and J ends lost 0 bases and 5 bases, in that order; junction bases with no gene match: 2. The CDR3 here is CASGDGGGDAEQFF. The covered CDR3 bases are TGTGCCAGCGGTGATGGGGGGGGGGATGCTGAGCAGTTC.

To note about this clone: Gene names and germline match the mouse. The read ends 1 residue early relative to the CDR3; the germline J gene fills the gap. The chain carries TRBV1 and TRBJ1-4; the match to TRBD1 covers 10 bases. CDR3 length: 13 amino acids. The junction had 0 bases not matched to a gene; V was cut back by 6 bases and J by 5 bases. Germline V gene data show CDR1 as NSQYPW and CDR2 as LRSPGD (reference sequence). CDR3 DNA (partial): TGCACCTGCAGGGACAGGGGGAACGAAAGATTATTT. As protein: CTCRDRGNERLF. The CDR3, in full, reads CTCRDRGNERLFF.

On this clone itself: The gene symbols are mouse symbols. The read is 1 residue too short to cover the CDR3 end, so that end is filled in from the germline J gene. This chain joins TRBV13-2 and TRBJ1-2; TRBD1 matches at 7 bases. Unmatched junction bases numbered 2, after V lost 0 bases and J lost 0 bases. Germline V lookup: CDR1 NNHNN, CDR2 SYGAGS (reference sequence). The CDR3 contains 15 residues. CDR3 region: CASGDADRANSDYTF. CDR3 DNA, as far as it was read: TGTGCCAGCGGTGATGCCGACAGGGCAAACTCCGACTACACC.

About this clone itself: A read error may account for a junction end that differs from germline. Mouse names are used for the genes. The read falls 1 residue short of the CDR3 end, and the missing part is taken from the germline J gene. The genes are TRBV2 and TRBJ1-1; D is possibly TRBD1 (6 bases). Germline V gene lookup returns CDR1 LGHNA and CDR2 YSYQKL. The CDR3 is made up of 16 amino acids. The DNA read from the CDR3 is TGTGCCAGCGGCCAAGAGGGGGGCCGGTCAAACACAGAAGTCTTC. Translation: CASGQEGGRSNTEVF. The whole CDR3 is CASGQEGGRSNTEVFF.

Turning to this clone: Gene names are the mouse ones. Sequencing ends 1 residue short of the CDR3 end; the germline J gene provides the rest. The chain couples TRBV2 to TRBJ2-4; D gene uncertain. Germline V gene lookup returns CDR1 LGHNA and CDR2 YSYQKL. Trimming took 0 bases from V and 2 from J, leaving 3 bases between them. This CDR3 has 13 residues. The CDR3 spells CASSQDFQNTLYF. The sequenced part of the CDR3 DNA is TGTGCCAGCAGCCAAGACTTTCAAAACACCTTGTAC.

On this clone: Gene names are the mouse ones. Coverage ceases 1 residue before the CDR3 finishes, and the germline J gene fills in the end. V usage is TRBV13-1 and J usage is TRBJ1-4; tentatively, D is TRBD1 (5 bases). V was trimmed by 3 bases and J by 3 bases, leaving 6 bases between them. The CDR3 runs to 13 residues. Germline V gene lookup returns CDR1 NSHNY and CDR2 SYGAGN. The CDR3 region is CASSGQPNERLFF. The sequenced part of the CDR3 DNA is TGTGCCAGCAGTGGACAGCCCAACGAAAGATTATTT.

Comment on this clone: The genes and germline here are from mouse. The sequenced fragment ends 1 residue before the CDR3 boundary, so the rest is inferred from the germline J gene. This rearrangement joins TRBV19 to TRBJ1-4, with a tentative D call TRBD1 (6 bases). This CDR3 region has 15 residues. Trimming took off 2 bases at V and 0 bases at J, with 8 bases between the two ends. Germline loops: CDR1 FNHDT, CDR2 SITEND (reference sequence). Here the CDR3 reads CASSIGDISNERLFF. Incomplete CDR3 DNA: TGTGCCAGCAGTATCGGGGACATTTCCAACGAAAGATTATTT.

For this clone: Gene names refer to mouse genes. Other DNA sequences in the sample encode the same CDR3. The CDR3: CAWSPGLGASAETLYF. Incomplete CDR3 DNA: TGTGCCTGGAGTCCGGGACTGGGCGCTAGTGCAGAAACGCTGTAT. The rearrangement joins TRBV31 to TRBJ2-3, with 9 positions matching TRBD2. The CDR3 end lies 1 residue beyond the end of the read and is filled in from the germline J gene. CDR1 and CDR2 (germline): GKSSPN, SITVG. Trimming cost V 1 base and J 0 bases; bases outside gene matches: 5. This CDR3 comprises 16 residues.

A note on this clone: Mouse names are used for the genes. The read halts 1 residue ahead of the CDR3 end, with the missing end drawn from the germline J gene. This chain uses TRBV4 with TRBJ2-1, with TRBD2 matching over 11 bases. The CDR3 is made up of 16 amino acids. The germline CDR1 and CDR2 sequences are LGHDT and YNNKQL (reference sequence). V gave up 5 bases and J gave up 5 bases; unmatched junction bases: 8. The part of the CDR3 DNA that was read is TGTGCCAGCAGCCCCGACTGGGGGGGAAGGGATGCTGAGCAGTTC. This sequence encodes CASSPDWGGRDAEQF. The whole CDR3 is CASSPDWGGRDAEQFF. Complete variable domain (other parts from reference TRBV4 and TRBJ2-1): ETAVFQTPNYHVTQVGNEVSFNCKQTLGHDTMYWYKQDSKKLLKIMFSYNNKQLIVNETVPRRFSPQSSDKAHLNLRIKSVEPEDSAVYLCASSPDWGGRDAEQFFGPGTRLTVL.

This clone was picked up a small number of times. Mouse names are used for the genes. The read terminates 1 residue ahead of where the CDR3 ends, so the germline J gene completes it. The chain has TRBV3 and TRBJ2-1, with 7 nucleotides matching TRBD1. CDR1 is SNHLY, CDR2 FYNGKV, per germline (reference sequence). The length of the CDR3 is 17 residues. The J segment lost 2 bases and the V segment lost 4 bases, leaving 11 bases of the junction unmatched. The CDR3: CASSSFPRDSDYAEQFF. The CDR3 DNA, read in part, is TGTGCCAGCAGCTCATTCCCCCGGGACAGTGACTATGCTGAGCAGTTC.

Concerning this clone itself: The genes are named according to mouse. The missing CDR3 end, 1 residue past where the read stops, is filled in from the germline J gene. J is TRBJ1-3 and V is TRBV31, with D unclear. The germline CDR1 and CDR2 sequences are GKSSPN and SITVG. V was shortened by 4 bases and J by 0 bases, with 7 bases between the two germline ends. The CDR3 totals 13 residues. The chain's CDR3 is CAWIGNSGNTLYF. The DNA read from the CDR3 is TGTGCCTGGATCGGAAATTCTGGAAATACGCTCTAT.